Listed below are T cell receptor beta chains from one sample, sequenced in a study of regulatory T cells in long-lasting Graves disease. Each CDR3 protein is one row after TCRdb ran MiXCR on the multiplex PCR reads. Altogether around 420,000 distinct CDR3 sequences are present, about 15% being singletons, with the ten largest covering around 7.6%. This sample was shared with a second study, whose subject was T cells in Graves' hyperthyroidism and ophthalmopathy.

The specimen comprised peripheral blood mononuclear cells (PBMCs), sampled at new diagnosis, from a patient treated with antithyroid drugs. The receptors originated from a woman between 35 and 50 years old with Graves disease. CDR3s include the opening cysteine and the closing phenylalanine or tryptophan. The D gene is left open where the match is weak. Clone size appears in some rows only: once, few, many, or a class for an expanded clone.

TRBJ2-5 TRBV24-1 few TRBD1 TGTGCCACCAGTGGGACAGGGGCGATCGAGACCCAGTACTTC CATSGTGAIETQYF
TRBJ2-3 TRBV10-3 NA NA TGTGCCATCAGGCCCCAGGGGAGGGCAGATACGCAGTATTTT CAIRPQGRADTQYF
TRBJ2-3 TRBV2 many NA TGTGCCAGCAGTGACTATCGGGGAGATACGCAGTATTTT CASSDYRGDTQYF
TRBJ2-7 TRBV7-9 NA NA TGTGCCAGCAGCGATTATCGGACAGCCACATTCTACGAGCAGTACTTC CASSDYRTATFYEQYF
TRBJ2-1 TRBV5-1 NA NA TGCGCCAGCAGGGGGAGCGGAAGCGCCCATGAGCAGTTCTTC CASRGSGSAHEQFF
TRBJ2-1 TRBV5-5 few NA TGTGCCAGCAGCTTGGCCGTGGGAAAGAGAATGAATGAGCAGTTCTTC CASSLAVGKRMNEQFF
TRBJ2-7 TRBV20-1 many NA TGCAGTGCTCAGATGGGTTCTACGGGGCAGTACTTC CSAQMGSTGQYF
TRBJ1-2 TRBV19 many NA TGTGCCAGTAGTCCGCAGGGCCTCAACTATGGCTACACCTTC CASSPQGLNYGYTF
TRBJ1-2 TRBV20-1 many NA TGCAGTGCTAGTAAGGGGGAGGGTAACTATGGCTACACCTTC CSASKGEGNYGYTF
TRBJ2-5 TRBV2 many NA TGTGCCAGCAGGGGGCAGGGAGAAGAGACCCAGTACTTC CASRGQGEETQYF
TRBJ1-5 TRBV7-2 many NA TGTGCCAGCAGCTTAGCCAGTCTTAGCAATCAGCCCCAGCATTTT CASSLASLSNQPQHF
TRBJ1-1 TRBV3-1 few NA TGTGCCAGCAGCCCTGCAAGGGGAGATGGTTCGAACACTGAAGCTTTCTTT CASSPARGDGSNTEAFF
TRBJ2-3 TRBV28 many TRBD2 TGTGCCAGCAGTCTACTAGCGGGAGGGCCATCCGCCACAGATACGCAGTATTTT CASSLLAGGPSATDTQYF
TRBJ2-3 TRBV7-3 many NA TGTGCCAGCAGCTTAACTGGTCCAGATACGCAGTATTTT CASSLTGPDTQYF
TRBJ2-7 TRBV7-9 NA TRBD1 TGTGCCAGCAGCTTATCAGGGAGAAAAGGGGGCACCGGTACCTACGAGCAGTACTTC CASSLSGRKGGTGTYEQYF
TRBJ1-5 TRBV2 many TRBD1 TGTGCCAGCAGTTCCGACAGGGGAGGCAATCAGCCCCAGCATTTT CASSSDRGGNQPQHF
TRBJ2-7 TRBV11-1 many NA NA CASSFSGQGGFEQYF
TRBJ2-5 TRBV9 many TRBD1 TGTGCCAGCAGCGTAGCTGGACAGGGTAGTTCAGAGACCCAGTACTTC CASSVAGQGSSETQYF
TRBJ2-5 TRBV6-2/TRBV6-3 many TRBD2 TGTGCCAGCAGTTACCCCAAAGGGACTAGCCACCAACTAGGGACCCAGTACTTC CASSYPKGTSHQLGTQYF
TRBJ1-2 TRBV27 few NA TGTGCCAGCAGCCCGGAACGGGATGGCTATGGCTACACCTTC CASSPERDGYGYTF
TRBJ2-2 TRBV3-1 NA TRBD1 TGTGCCAGCAGCCGCGACCAGGGGGACACCGGGGAGCTGTTTTTT CASSRDQGDTGELFF
TRBJ2-7 TRBV11-3 many TRBD2 TGTGCCAGCAGCTTAGGGCTAGCGGGACCCCCTGAGCAGTACTTC CASSLGLAGPPEQYF
TRBJ2-1 TRBV25-1 many TRBD2 TGTGCCAGCAGTGGGAGGACTAGCGGGGATGACAATGAGCAGTTCTTC CASSGRTSGDDNEQFF
TRBJ2-1 TRBV7-3 few NA TGTGCCAGCAGCTTAACGGGGGGGCGGAATGAGCAGTTCTTC CASSLTGGRNEQFF
TRBJ2-5 TRBV20-1 many TRBD2 TGCAGTGCTAGAGATGCGGGAGGGGAGACCCAGTACTTC CSARDAGGETQYF
TRBJ2-3 TRBV12-3/TRBV12-4 many TRBD2 TGTGCCAGCACCTTAAGCGGGGTTAGCACAGATACGCAGTATTTT CASTLSGVSTDTQYF
TRBJ1-5 TRBV30 few TRBD1 TGTGCCTGGACCCCCTTTGGACAGGGTGTCAATCAGCCCCAGCATTTT CAWTPFGQGVNQPQHF
TRBJ2-3 TRBV12-3/TRBV12-4 many NA TGTGCCAGCAGTTTGTCGGGGCGCGGTACGCAGTATTTT CASSLSGRGTQYF
TRBJ2-1 TRBV24-1 NA TRBD1 TGTGCCACCAGTGACAGGGACAGGGTACATGAGCAGTTCTTC CATSDRDRVHEQFF
TRBJ2-2 TRBV19 few TRBD2 TGTGCCAGTAGTACACAGCGGGGTAACGGGCCCGGGGAGCTGTTTTTT CASSTQRGNGPGELFF
TRBJ2-1 TRBV2 many TRBD2 TGTGCCAGCAGTTTAACTAGCGGGAGGGGCAATGAGCAGTTCTTC CASSLTSGRGNEQFF
TRBJ2-1 TRBV2 many NA TGTGCCAGCACACGGGAGTTCAATGAGCAGTTCTTC CASTREFNEQFF
TRBJ1-5 TRBV7-2 many TRBD1 TGTGCCAGCAGCGCCAGACAGGGTAGCAATCAGCCCCAGCATTTT CASSARQGSNQPQHF
TRBJ2-7 TRBV11-2 NA NA TGTGCCAGCAGTTACCCTGAGACAGGATTCCCCTACGAGCAGTACTTC CASSYPETGFPYEQYF
TRBJ1-6 TRBV6-2/TRBV6-3 many NA TGTGCCAGCAGTTACTCATCCGCCGGCGGACATAGGGATTCACCCCTCCACTTT CASSYSSAGGHRDSPLHF
TRBJ1-1 TRBV6-2/TRBV6-3 once NA TGTGCCAGCAGCCGCTCCCGCGTCGAGGCTTTCTTT CASSRSRVEAFF
TRBJ2-5 TRBV28 many NA TGTGCCAGCAGTGGTGGGGGGGCTCAAGAGACCCAGTACTTC CASSGGGAQETQYF
TRBJ1-6 TRBV28 NA NA TGTGCCAGCAGTCTGACCTCTTCACCCCTCCACTTT CASSLTSSPLHF
TRBJ1-1 TRBV19 NA NA TGTGCCAGTAAGAGAAAGGGCCAGCCGAACACTGAAGCTTTCTTT CASKRKGQPNTEAFF
TRBJ2-7 TRBV5-6 NA TRBD2 TGTGCCAGCAGCTTGGTTGGGACTAGCGGGATGCCTGGCGAGCAGTACTTC CASSLVGTSGMPGEQYF
TRBJ1-5 TRBV27 many NA TGTGCCAGCAGGGGACGGGGGGGTCAGCCCCAGCATTTT CASRGRGGQPQHF
TRBJ2-1 TRBV6-9 many TRBD2 TGTGCCAGCAGTTACTCCTCCGGGACTAGCGGGCCTTATAGCTCCTACAATGAGCAGTTCTTC CASSYSSGTSGPYSSYNEQFF
TRBJ2-5 TRBV15 few NA TGTGCCACCAGCAGCCTTAGATTCCAAGAGACCCAGTACTTC CATSSLRFQETQYF
TRBJ2-7 TRBV18 many TRBD1 TGTGCCAGCAGCCCCGGACAGGGGCCCTACGAGCAGTACTTC CASSPGQGPYEQYF
TRBJ2-7 TRBV19 NA NA TGTGCCAGTAGTATATTCGGGGGAGGTACCCACGAGCAGTACTTC CASSIFGGGTHEQYF
TRBJ2-1 TRBV7-2 few TRBD2 TGTGCCAGCAGCGCACCTAGCGGTTCCTCCTACAATGAGCAGTTCTTC CASSAPSGSSYNEQFF
TRBJ1-2 TRBV6-1 many TRBD1 TGTGCCAGCAGATCAACCGGACAGGGGGATGGTGGCTACACCTTC CASRSTGQGDGGYTF
TRBJ1-6 TRBV12-3/TRBV12-4 many NA TGTGCCAGCAGTTTTGGAGCGCAAGGTTCACCCCTCCACTTT CASSFGAQGSPLHF
TRBJ2-4 TRBV6-1 NA NA TGTGCCAGCAGTCAGAGAACTTCTATAGCCAAAAACATTCAGTACTTC CASSQRTSIAKNIQYF
TRBJ1-1 TRBV19 many NA TGTGCCAGTAATTACCGGGACAAGAACACTGAAGCTTTCTTT CASNYRDKNTEAFF
TRBJ2-1 TRBV11-3 NA TRBD2 TGTGCCAGCAGCTTAGAAGTTAGGTGGCGGGAGGCACACAATGAGCAGTTCTTC CASSLEVRWREAHNEQFF
TRBJ2-2 TRBV12-3/TRBV12-4 many NA TGTGCCAGCAGTCTCGACAAAGGGACCGGGGAGCTGTTTTTT CASSLDKGTGELFF
TRBJ1-4 TRBV6-5 many TRBD1 TGTGCCAGCAGTTACCTGGGACAGCCCAATGAAAAACTGTTTTTT CASSYLGQPNEKLFF
TRBJ2-7 TRBV3-1 NA NA TGTGCCAGCAGCCAAGGAACAGCCGTATACGAGCAGTACTTC CASSQGTAVYEQYF
TRBJ2-1 TRBV28 many NA TGTGCCAGCAGTTCACTCATCAGCGGGACAACGGATGAGCAGTTCTTC CASSSLISGTTDEQFF
TRBJ2-7 TRBV11-2 few NA TGTGCCAGCAGCTCACTCTCTCGGGCGGTACCCTACGAGCAGTACTTC CASSSLSRAVPYEQYF
TRBJ2-3 TRBV7-2 NA NA TGTGCCAGCAGCGCCCGAATTACCTCTAGCACAGATACGCAGTATTTT CASSARITSSTDTQYF
TRBJ2-7 TRBV2 many NA TGTGCCAGCAGTTTGAATCCAACCATCTACGAGCAGTATTTC CASSLNPTIYEQYF
TRBJ1-2 TRBV28 many NA TGTGCCAGCAGTGGCCTGGACTTCGCTAACTATGGCTACACCTTC CASSGLDFANYGYTF